This T cell receptor (beta chain) is from a study of OX40 agonist ivuxolimab in advanced cancers. The wider study: More than 35% of patients had received prior checkpoint inhibitor therapy. The study, taken as a whole, reports: A proportion of nonresponders additionally exhibited low normalized T-cell clonal expansion. Antigens targeted by the expanded peripheral T cells were not determined. In the 0.1-3.0 mg/kg groups, partial responders showed among the lowest expansion.

The CDR3 has 14 amino acids. As for this clone: Its antigen is not identified.

The method was immunoSEQ multiplex PCR; TCRdb's version includes in-frame clones alone and lacks a portion of them. The table includes about 53,000 clones, over 75% detected once. The sequencing here drew on CD4+ or CD8+ T cells sorted from blood, taken in a trial of the OX40 agonist ivuxolimab. This receptor was obtained from an adult with an advanced solid tumor such as melanoma, head and neck, liver or kidney cancer. The chain has TRBV21-1 and TRBJ2-7; the D call of TRBD1 is as the table states it, not checked on the DNA. TRBV21-1 is a pseudogene segment. The DNA for the CDR3 is TGTGCCAGCAGCGATACCGGGACAGCCTACGAGCAGTACTTC. It specifies CASSDTGTAYEQYF.